This T cell receptor beta chain is drawn from a study of cytomegalovirus exposure and HLA in healthy donors. Study-wide context: Approximately 190 million T cells yielded roughly 100 million unique TCR beta sequences, as an earlier analysis found.

Concerning this clone itself: Antigen specificity is unknown.

This CDR3 has 14 residues. V was pared by 6 bases and J by 3 bases, with 4 bases of the junction left unmatched. The germline V gene encodes CDR1 LNHDA and CDR2 SQIVND (reference sequence). At sampling all donors were nominally healthy, likely with unrecorded immune exposures. Study-wide results and limits: An apparent linkage of common viral pathogens to several of the most significant clusters emerged in a later analysis.

With 60 Vbeta and 13 Jbeta primers, the PCR was carried out. The data were produced by immunoSEQ multiplex PCR, yet TCRdb's version contains in-frame clones alone and is incomplete. The sample holds roughly 140,000 clones, around three quarters seen once. The sequencing sample was made of PBMCs. J is TRBJ2-1 and V is TRBV19; TRBD2 matches 8 bases. The TCR comes from a woman aged 40 to 49 in good health and CMV-seronegative. The CDR3 sequence: CASSLGTSYNEQFF. The CDR3 DNA reads as TGTGCCAGTAGCCTCGGGACTAGCTACAATGAGCAGTTCTTC. Full variable domain (missing parts from reference TRBV19 and TRBJ2-1): DGGITQSPKYLFRKEGQNVTLSCEQNLNHDAMYWYRQDPGQGLRLIYYSQIVNDFQKGDIAEGYSVSREKKESFPLTVTSAQKNPTAFYLCASSLGTSYNEQFFGPGTRLTVL.